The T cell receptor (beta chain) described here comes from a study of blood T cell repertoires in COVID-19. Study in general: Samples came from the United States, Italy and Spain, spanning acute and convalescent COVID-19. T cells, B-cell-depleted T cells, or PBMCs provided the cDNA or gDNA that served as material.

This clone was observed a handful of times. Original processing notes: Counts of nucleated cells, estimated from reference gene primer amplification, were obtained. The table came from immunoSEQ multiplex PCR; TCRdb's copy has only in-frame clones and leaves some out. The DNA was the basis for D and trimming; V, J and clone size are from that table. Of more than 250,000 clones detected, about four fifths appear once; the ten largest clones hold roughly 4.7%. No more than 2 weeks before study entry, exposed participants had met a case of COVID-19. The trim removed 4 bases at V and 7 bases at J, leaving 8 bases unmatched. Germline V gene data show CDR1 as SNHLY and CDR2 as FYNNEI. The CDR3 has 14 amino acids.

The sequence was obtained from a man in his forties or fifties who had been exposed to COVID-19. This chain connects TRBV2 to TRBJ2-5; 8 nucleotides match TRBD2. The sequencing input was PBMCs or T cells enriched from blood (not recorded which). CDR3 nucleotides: TGTGCCAGCAGTGGGAACGGGAGGGAAGGGACCCAGTACTTC. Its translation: CASSGNGREGTQYF.